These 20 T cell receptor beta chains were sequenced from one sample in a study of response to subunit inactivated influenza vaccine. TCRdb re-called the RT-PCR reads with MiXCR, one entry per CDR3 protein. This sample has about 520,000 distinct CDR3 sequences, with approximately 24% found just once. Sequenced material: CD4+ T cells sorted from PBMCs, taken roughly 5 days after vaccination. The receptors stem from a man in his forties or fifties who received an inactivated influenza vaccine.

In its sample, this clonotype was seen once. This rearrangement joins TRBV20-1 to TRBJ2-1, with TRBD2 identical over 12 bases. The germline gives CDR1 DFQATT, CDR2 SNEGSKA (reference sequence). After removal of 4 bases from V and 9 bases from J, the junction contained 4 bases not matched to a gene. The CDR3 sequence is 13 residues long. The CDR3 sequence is CSANGLAGSEQFF. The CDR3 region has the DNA TGCAGTGCTAATGGACTAGCGGGGAGTGAGCAGTTCTTC.

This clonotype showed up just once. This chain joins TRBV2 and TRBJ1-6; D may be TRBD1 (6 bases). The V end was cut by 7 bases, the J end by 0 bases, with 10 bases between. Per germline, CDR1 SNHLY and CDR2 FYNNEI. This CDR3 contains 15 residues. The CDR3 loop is CASNDRSSYNSPLHF. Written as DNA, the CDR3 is TGTGCCAGCAACGACAGGAGCTCCTATAATTCACCCCTCCACTTT.

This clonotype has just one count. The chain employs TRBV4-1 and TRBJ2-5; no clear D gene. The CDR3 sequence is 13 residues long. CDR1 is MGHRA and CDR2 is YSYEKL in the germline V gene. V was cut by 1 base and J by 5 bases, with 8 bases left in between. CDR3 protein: CASSQVIRETQYF. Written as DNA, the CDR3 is TGCGCCAGCAGCCAAGTCATAAGGGAGACCCAGTACTTC.

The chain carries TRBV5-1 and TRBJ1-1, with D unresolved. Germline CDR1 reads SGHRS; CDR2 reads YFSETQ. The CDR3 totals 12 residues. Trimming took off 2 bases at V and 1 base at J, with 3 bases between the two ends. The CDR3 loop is CASSLTNTEAFF. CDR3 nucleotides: TGCGCCAGCAGCTTAACGAACACTGAAGCTTTCTTT.

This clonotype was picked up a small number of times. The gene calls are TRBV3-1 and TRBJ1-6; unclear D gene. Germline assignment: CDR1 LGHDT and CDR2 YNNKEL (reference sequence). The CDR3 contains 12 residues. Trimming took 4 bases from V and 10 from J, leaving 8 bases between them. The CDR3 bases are TGTGCCAGCAGCCTGAGTTGGTCACCCCTCCACTTT. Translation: CASSLSWSPLHF.

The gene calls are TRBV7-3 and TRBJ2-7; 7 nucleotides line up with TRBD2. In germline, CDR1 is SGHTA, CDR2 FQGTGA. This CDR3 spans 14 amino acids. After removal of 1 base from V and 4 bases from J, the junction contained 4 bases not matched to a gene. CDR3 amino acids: CASSLRAGEYEQYF. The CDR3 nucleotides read TGTGCCAGCAGCTTAAGGGCGGGAGAGTACGAGCAGTACTTC. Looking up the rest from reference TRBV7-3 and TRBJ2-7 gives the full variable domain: GAGVSQTPSNKVTEKGKYVELRCDPISGHTALYWYRQSLGQGPEFLIYFQGTGAADDSGLPNDRFFAVRPEGSVSTLKIQRTERGDSAVYLCASSLRAGEYEQYFGPGTRLTVT.

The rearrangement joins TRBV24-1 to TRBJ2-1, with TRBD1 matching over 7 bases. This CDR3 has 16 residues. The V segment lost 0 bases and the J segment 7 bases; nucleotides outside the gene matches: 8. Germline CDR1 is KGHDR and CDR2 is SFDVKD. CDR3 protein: CATSDLKGAEKNEQFF. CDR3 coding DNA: TGTGCCACCAGTGATTTGAAGGGGGCAGAGAAAAATGAGCAGTTCTTC.

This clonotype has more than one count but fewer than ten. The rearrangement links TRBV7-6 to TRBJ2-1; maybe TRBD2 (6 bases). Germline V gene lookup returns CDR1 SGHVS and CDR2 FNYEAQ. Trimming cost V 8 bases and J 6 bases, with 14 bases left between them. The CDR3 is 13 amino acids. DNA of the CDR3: TGTGCCAGCCGACCCGGAGCGGGCAATGAGCAGTTCTTC. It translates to CASRPGAGNEQFF.

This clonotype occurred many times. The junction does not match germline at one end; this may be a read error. CDR3 sequence: CASSLGQYSNQPQHF. The CDR3 DNA is TGCGCCAGCAGCCTCGGACAATATAGCAATCAGCCCCAGCATTTT. The genes are TRBV12-3 or TRBV12-4 and TRBJ1-5, with D maybe TRBD1 (5 bases). The CDR3 is 15 residues long.

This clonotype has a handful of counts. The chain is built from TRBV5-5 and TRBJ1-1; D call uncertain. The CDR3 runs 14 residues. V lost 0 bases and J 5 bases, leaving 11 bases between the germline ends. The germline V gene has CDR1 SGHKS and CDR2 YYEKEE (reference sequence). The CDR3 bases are TGTGCCAGCAGCTTGGAGCATTTCGGGACTGAAGCTTTCTTT. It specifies CASSLEHFGTEAFF.

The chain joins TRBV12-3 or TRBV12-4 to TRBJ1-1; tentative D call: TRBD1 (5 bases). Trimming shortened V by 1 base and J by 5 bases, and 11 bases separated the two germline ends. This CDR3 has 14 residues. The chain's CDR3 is CASSLGRVWTEAFF. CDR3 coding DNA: TGTGCCAGCAGTTTAGGCAGGGTCTGGACTGAAGCTTTCTTT.

DNA of the CDR3: TGTGCCACCAGCAGAGAAGTACCCGGGCGAGCTAGCACAGATACGCAGTATTTT. Amino acids: CATSREVPGRASTDTQYF. The chain links TRBV15 to TRBJ2-3; D is ambiguous. V shed 0 bases and J shed 0 bases, with 16 bases lying between them. CDR1 and CDR2 (germline): LNHNV, YYDKDF (reference sequence). The CDR3 runs to 18 residues.

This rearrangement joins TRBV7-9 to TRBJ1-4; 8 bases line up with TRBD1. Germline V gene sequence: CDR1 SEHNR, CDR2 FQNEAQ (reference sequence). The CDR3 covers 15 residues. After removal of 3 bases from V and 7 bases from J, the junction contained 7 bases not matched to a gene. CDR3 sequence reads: CASSLEDRVGEKLFF. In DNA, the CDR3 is TGTGCCAGCAGCTTGGAGGACAGGGTTGGTGAAAAACTGTTTTTT.

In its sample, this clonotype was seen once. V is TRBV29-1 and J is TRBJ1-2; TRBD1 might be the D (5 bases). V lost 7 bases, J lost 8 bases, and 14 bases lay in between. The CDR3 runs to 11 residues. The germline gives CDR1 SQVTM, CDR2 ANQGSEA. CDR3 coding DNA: TGCAGCGACGGGGGATCTGGGGGCTACACCTTC. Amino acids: CSDGGSGGYTF.

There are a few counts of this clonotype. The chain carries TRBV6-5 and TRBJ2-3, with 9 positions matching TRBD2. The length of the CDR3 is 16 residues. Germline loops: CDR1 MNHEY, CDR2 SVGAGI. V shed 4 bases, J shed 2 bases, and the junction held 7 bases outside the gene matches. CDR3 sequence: CASSSLLAGPTDTQYF. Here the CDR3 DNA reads TGTGCCAGCAGTTCCCTCCTAGCGGGGCCCACAGATACGCAGTATTTT.

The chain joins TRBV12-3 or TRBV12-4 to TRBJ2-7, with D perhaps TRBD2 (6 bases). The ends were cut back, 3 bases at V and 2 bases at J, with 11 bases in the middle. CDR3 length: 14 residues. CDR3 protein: CASSLGGIAYEQYF. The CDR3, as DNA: TGTGCCAGCAGTTTGGGAGGAATCGCCTACGAGCAGTACTTC.

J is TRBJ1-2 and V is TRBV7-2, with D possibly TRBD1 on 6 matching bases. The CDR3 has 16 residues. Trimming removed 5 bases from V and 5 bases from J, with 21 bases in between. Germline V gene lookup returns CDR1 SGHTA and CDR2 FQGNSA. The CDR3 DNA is TGTGCCAGCAGCCTTACCTCAGGGGAGAGACAATATGGCTACACCTTC. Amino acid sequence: CASSLTSGERQYGYTF.

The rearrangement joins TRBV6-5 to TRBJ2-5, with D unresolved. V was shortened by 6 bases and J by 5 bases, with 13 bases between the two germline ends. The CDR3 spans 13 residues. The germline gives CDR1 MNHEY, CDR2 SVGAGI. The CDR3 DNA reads TGTGCCAGCAGCTACCATAGTAGGGAGACCCAGTACTTC. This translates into CASSYHSRETQYF.

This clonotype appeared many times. The CDR3 spells CASSGSYGYTF. The CDR3 DNA is TGTGCCAGCAGTGGAAGCTATGGCTACACCTTC. J is TRBJ1-2 and V is TRBV6-1, with D unclear. V lost 4 bases to trimming and J lost 4 bases, with 4 bases between them. Germline CDR1 reads MNHNS; CDR2 reads SASEGT. This CDR3 has 11 residues.

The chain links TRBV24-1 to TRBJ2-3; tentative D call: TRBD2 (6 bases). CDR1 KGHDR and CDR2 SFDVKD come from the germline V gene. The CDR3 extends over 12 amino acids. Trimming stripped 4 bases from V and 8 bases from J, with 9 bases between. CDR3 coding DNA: TGTGCCACCAGTGAACCCGGGGGTACGCAGTATTTT. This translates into CATSEPGGTQYF.